This paragraph reports one TCR beta chain. Its antigen is not identified. V lost 8 bases and J 11 bases, leaving 18 bases between the germline ends. This CDR3 is 12 amino acids long. These data are taken from a study of blood T cells in healthy people across ages. Alongside a J-beta primer mix, a sample-barcoded 5' primer served in a second PCR lasting about 6 to 12 cycles. TCRdb ran MiXCR on the 5' RACE reads and lists one entry per CDR3 protein. Of some 900,000 distinct CDR3 sequences listed, about 48% are singletons. Whole-study findings and limits: Any conclusive comparison of naive versus antigen-experienced cells was prevented by using unsorted PBMCs. Calculation of diversity from one million T cells yielded estimates considered to be underestimates.

The sequence came from a man aged 25-45 years in good health. The chain carries TRBV12-3 or TRBV12-4 and TRBJ1-1; D possibly corresponds to TRBD1 (6 bases). The sequenced sample consisted of blood. CDR3: CASGRGGGRAFF. The CDR3 DNA sequence: TGTGCCAGCGGGAGGGGGGGGGGTCGGGCTTTCTTT.